A single sample gave rise to the 7 T cell receptor beta chains below, sequenced in a study of T-cell memory formation after mild COVID-19. MiXCR, applied by TCRdb to the 5' RACE reads, yields one record per CDR3 protein. Among a few hundred thousand distinct CDR3 sequences listed, 25% to 30% were seen once. Material for sequencing was PBMCs or a T cell subset sorted from them (not recorded which). The receptors were sampled from an adult woman who had mild COVID-19 (a few samples of this study predate the infection). Cell type and time point are not known.

The chain links TRBV6-6 to TRBJ2-1; TRBD2 is a possible D gene (6 bases). Trimming removed 8 bases from V and 7 bases from J, with 12 bases in between. Germline CDR1 reads MNHNY; CDR2 reads SVGAGI (reference sequence). The CDR3 has 12 residues. The CDR3 coding sequence is TGTGCCAGCGGGGGGACGGAGAATGAGCAGTTCTTC. It specifies CASGGTENEQFF.

The chain uses TRBV7-2 and TRBJ2-7; D unresolved. CDR1 is SGHTA and CDR2 is FQGNSA in the germline V gene. There are 16 residues in the CDR3. Deletions cut 0 bases from V and 3 bases from J, with 15 bases between. DNA for the CDR3: TGTGCCAGCAGCTTAGCGGTGGTAGCTGGCAACTACGAGCAGTACTTC. Its translation is CASSLAVVAGNYEQYF.

The sample holds a few counts of this clonotype. This chain connects TRBV27 to TRBJ2-7, with no clear D. Trimming cost V 4 bases and J 1 base, with 14 bases left between them. Germline V CDR1 and CDR2: MNHEY, SMNVEV (reference sequence). This CDR3 region has 15 residues. The CDR3 loop reads CASSSVVGESYEQYF. The CDR3 DNA follows: TGTGCCAGCAGTTCAGTAGTAGGAGAGTCCTACGAGCAGTACTTC.

The V and J genes are TRBV7-3 and TRBJ1-6; D is uncertain. The germline V gene encodes CDR1 SGHTA and CDR2 FQGTGA. The CDR3 length is 14 residues. V lost 3 bases and J lost 6, with 9 bases in between. The CDR3 DNA follows: TGTGCCAGCAGCTTGAGGATGGGTAATTCACCCCTCCACTTT. Translating it yields CASSLRMGNSPLHF.

The rearrangement links TRBV5-1 to TRBJ2-3; 7 bases align to TRBD1. Losses at the gene ends were 7 bases for V and 2 bases for J; bases not matched to a gene: 10. The CDR3 has 15 amino acids. The germline V gene encodes CDR1 SGHRS and CDR2 YFSETQ. CDR3 DNA sequence: TGCGCCAGCTCCATGGCAGGGGGAACCACAGATACGCAGTATTTT. This gives the protein CASSMAGGTTDTQYF.

The CDR3: CASSSLVEIHEQYF. Written as DNA, the CDR3 is TGTGCCAGCAGCTCTCTCGTGGAGATTCACGAGCAGTACTTC. The chain has TRBV7-6 and TRBJ2-7; D remains ambiguous. The germline V and J ends were trimmed by 4 bases and 5 bases, with 15 bases remaining between them. The length of the CDR3 is 14 residues. Per the germline V gene, CDR1 is SGHVS and CDR2 is FNYEAQ.

This clonotype turned up a few times. J is TRBJ2-7 and V is TRBV7-2; D unresolved. The V end was cut by 7 bases, the J end by 2 bases, with 12 bases between. The germline CDR1 and CDR2 sequences are SGHTA and FQGNSA. This CDR3 is 13 amino acids long. Here the CDR3 reads CASTEWATYEQYF. CDR3 in DNA: TGTGCCAGCACCGAGTGGGCCACCTACGAGCAGTACTTC.